These T cell receptor beta chains were read from a single sample in a study of cytomegalovirus exposure and HLA in healthy donors. Produced via immunoSEQ multiplex PCR; TCRdb's table is partial and in-frame only. Its table records 100,000 to 150,000 clones. The sequenced sample was PBMCs. The receptors derive from a man between 18 and 35 years old in good health and CMV-seronegative. CDR3s include the opening cysteine and the closing phenylalanine or tryptophan. The D gene is left open where the match is weak.

len	j_gene	d_gene	v_gene	CDR3aa	CDR3nt
16	TRBJ2-1	TRBD1	TRBV5-4	CASSLGLGQGYNEQFF	TGTGCCAGCAGCCTGGGACTGGGACAGGGTTACAATGAGCAGTTCTTC
13	TRBJ2-3	TRBD1	TRBV30	CAWSVNAGGTQYF	TGTGCCTGGAGTGTAAACGCAGGGGGTACGCAGTATTTT
11	TRBJ2-7	-	TRBV7-9	CASSRGYEQYF	TGTGCCAGCAGCCGGGGTTACGAGCAGTACTTC
14	TRBJ1-1	-	TRBV30	CAWSLRQMNTEAFF	TGTGCCTGGAGTTTACGACAGATGAACACTGAAGCTTTCTTT
16	TRBJ1-4	-	TRBV19	CASSPPWADKNEKLFF	TGTGCCAGTAGTCCACCCTGGGCAGATAAAAATGAAAAACTGTTTTTT
17	TRBJ2-1	TRBD1	TRBV19	CASSIRLPGTGVNEQFF	TGTGCCAGTAGTATCAGGCTCCCCGGGACAGGGGTCAATGAGCAGTTCTTC
14	TRBJ1-1	-	TRBV19	CASSIHSGNTEAFF	TGTGCCAGTAGTATCCATTCCGGGAACACTGAAGCTTTCTTT
15	TRBJ1-1	TRBD1	TRBV5-1	CASSPRTGKGTEAFF	TGCGCCAGCAGCCCCCGGACAGGGAAGGGGACTGAAGCTTTCTTT
15	TRBJ1-2	-	TRBV4-1	CASSQIGISGGGYTF	TGCGCCAGCAGCCAGATAGGGATATCGGGCGGGGGCTACACCTTC
18	TRBJ1-5	-	TRBV6-1	CASSEEGRRVWNNQPQHF	TGTGCCAGCAGTGAAGAGGGAAGGAGGGTTTGGAACAATCAGCCCCAGCATTTT
13	TRBJ2-1	TRBD2	TRBV19	CASTTSGYNEQFF	TGTGCCAGTACCACTAGCGGGTACAATGAGCAGTTCTTC
15	TRBJ2-7	TRBD2	TRBV6-5	CASSRLAGGSYEQYF	TGTGCCAGCAGCCGACTAGCGGGAGGTTCCTACGAGCAGTACTTC
16	TRBJ2-1	TRBD2	TRBV4-2	CASSQTLAGRQLEQFF	TGTGCCAGCAGCCAAACACTAGCGGGGCGGCAGCTTGAGCAGTTCTTC
13	TRBJ2-7	-	TRBV19	CASRPGNAYEQYF	TGTGCCAGTAGACCAGGGAACGCCTACGAGCAGTACTTC
16	TRBJ1-1	-	TRBV4-1	CASSQERITGNTEAFF	TGCGCCAGCAGCCAAGAAAGAATTACAGGGAACACTGAAGCTTTCTTT
14	TRBJ2-1	-	TRBV7-2	CASAREYSYNEQFF	TGTGCCAGCGCACGGGAGTATTCCTACAATGAGCAGTTCTTC
13	TRBJ1-2	-	TRBV6-5	CATDAGAPYGYTF	TGTGCCACCGACGCAGGGGCCCCCTATGGCTACACCTTC
15	TRBJ1-6	TRBD1	TRBV6-5	CASRGRGFYNSPLHF	TGTGCCAGCAGGGGCAGGGGGTTTTACAATTCACCCCTCCACTTT
13	TRBJ2-7	TRBD2	TRBV5-5	CASSLGGGYEQYF	TGTGCCAGCAGCTTGGGCGGGGGCTACGAGCAGTACTTC
14	TRBJ2-3	TRBD1	TRBV5-4	CASIRDRDTDTQYF	TGTGCCAGCATCCGGGACAGAGACACAGATACGCAGTATTTT
15	TRBJ1-4	TRBD1	TRBV7-6	CASSLPGQGEEKLFF	TGTGCCAGCAGCTTACCAGGACAGGGGGAGGAAAAACTGTTTTTT
16	TRBJ1-5	TRBD1	TRBV28	CASSLRDSNSNQPQHF	TGTGCCAGCAGCCTCCGGGACAGCAATAGCAATCAGCCCCAGCATTTT
11	TRBJ2-7	-	TRBV6-1	CASSEAREQYF	TGTGCCAGCAGTGAAGCGCGGGAGCAGTACTTC
15	TRBJ2-7	TRBD1	TRBV27	CASSPDRGGAYEQYF	TGTGCCAGCAGCCCCGACAGGGGGGGAGCCTACGAGCAGTACTTC
13	TRBJ1-1	TRBD1	TRBV29-1	CSAQAGGITEAFF	TGCAGCGCCCAAGCAGGGGGCATAACTGAAGCTTTCTTT
14	TRBJ1-1	-	TRBV12-5	CASGLIGGGTEAFF	TGTGCTAGTGGTTTAATAGGCGGGGGCACTGAAGCTTTCTTT
17	TRBJ1-5	-	TRBV4-2	CASSRRTDTSGNQPQHF	TGTGCCAGTTCCCGGCGAACGGACACTTCGGGCAATCAGCCCCAGCATTTT
15	TRBJ1-1	TRBD1	TRBV7-9	CASSPKGQGATEAFF	TGTGCCAGCAGCCCCAAGGGACAGGGGGCGACTGAAGCTTTCTTT
12	TRBJ2-7	-	TRBV2	CASATGSYEQYF	TGTGCCAGCGCAACGGGTTCCTACGAGCAGTACTTC
14	TRBJ2-1	-	TRBV6-5	CASSFFSVRNEQFF	TGTGCCAGCAGTTTTTTTTCGGTCCGCAATGAGCAGTTCTTC
16	TRBJ1-2	TRBD1	TRBV18	CASSPPDRAVRYGYTF	TGTGCCAGCTCACCACCGGACAGGGCAGTTAGGTATGGCTACACCTTC
19	TRBJ1-1	-	TRBV18	CASSPLYSGGSTQNTEAFF	TGTGCCAGCTCACCATTGTATTCGGGGGGTTCTACCCAGAACACTGAAGCTTTCTTT
15	TRBJ2-3	-	TRBV5-8	CASSRGWQPGDTQYF	TGTGCCAGCAGCCGCGGTTGGCAGCCTGGCGATACGCAGTATTTT
16	TRBJ1-1	-	TRBV6-1	CASSEQNTFSNTEAFF	TGTGCCAGCAGTGAGCAGAATACCTTCTCGAACACTGAAGCTTTCTTT
16	TRBJ1-3	TRBD1	TRBV10-3	CATQKGTGNSGNTIYF	TGTGCCACACAAAAGGGGACAGGGAACTCTGGAAACACCATATATTTT
16	TRBJ1-5	TRBD1	TRBV27	CASSPWSQGVNQPQHF	TGTGCCAGCAGTCCCTGGTCCCAGGGGGTAAATCAGCCCCAGCATTTT
14	TRBJ1-3	TRBD1	TRBV30	CAWGDRGSGNTIYF	TGTGCCTGGGGTGACAGGGGTTCTGGAAACACCATATATTTT
16	TRBJ2-1	TRBD2	TRBV4-1	CASSHSRGRARDEQFF	TGCGCCAGCAGCCACTCCCGCGGGAGGGCCCGGGATGAGCAGTTCTTC
17	TRBJ1-1	TRBD1	TRBV19	CASLKGKTGSRNTEAFF	TGTGCCAGCTTAAAAGGGAAGACAGGGTCCAGGAACACTGAAGCTTTCTTT
17	TRBJ2-5	-	TRBV7-9	CASSLASGLPRGETQYF	TGTGCCAGCAGCTTGGCTAGCGGTCTGCCTAGGGGGGAGACCCAGTACTTC
15	TRBJ2-7	TRBD1	TRBV6-5	CASSYQRTGVGEQYF	TGTGCCAGCAGTTACCAACGGACAGGGGTGGGCGAGCAGTACTTC
13	TRBJ2-1	TRBD2	TRBV5-6	CASSLGGSNEQFF	TGTGCCAGCAGCTTGGGCGGGAGCAATGAGCAGTTCTTC
15	TRBJ1-2	TRBD1	TRBV27	CASRAYTGGDYGYTF	TGTGCCAGCAGGGCATATACAGGGGGCGACTATGGCTACACCTTC
16	TRBJ2-3	TRBD1	TRBV9	CASSVGQGINVDTQYF	TGTGCCAGCAGCGTAGGACAGGGAATAAACGTTGATACGCAGTATTTT
16	TRBJ1-3	TRBD1	TRBV10-3	CAISETGTASGNTIYF	TGTGCCATCAGTGAGACAGGGACAGCCTCTGGAAACACCATATATTTT
16	TRBJ2-5	TRBD1	TRBV18	CASSPLSGTALETQYF	TGTGCCAGCTCACCACTGTCCGGGACAGCATTAGAGACCCAGTACTTC
19	TRBJ2-2	TRBD2	TRBV9	CASSVVPLAGGANTGELFF	TGTGCCAGCAGCGTAGTACCACTAGCGGGAGGCGCGAACACCGGGGAGCTGTTTTTT
14	TRBJ1-3	-	TRBV6-1	CASSDLRSGNTIYF	TGTGCCAGCAGTGATCTCCGTTCGGGAAACACCATATATTTT
15	TRBJ1-6	-	TRBV9	CASSALGGYNSPLHF	TGTGCCAGCAGCGCGCTCGGAGGCTATAATTCACCCCTCCACTTT
14	TRBJ1-5	-	TRBV6-1	CASGGRVANQPQHF	TGTGCCAGCGGAGGGAGGGTGGCGAATCAGCCCCAGCATTTT
15	TRBJ2-4	-	TRBV15	CATSRFEEGIRVQYF	TGTGCCACCAGCAGATTTGAGGAGGGGATTCGGGTTCAGTACTTC
15	TRBJ2-2	-	TRBV6-5	CASSYYLTRPGELFF	TGTGCCAGCAGTTACTATTTAACTCGCCCCGGGGAGCTATTTTTT
14	TRBJ1-5	-	TRBV30	CAWSNRISNQPQHF	TGTGCCTGGAGTAACAGGATTAGCAATCAGCCCCAGCATTTT
14	TRBJ2-7	TRBD2	TRBV7-2	CASSFGTSGYEQYF	TGTGCCAGCAGCTTCGGGACTAGCGGCTACGAGCAGTACTTC
13	TRBJ2-7	-	TRBV18	CASSPSIVDEQYF	TGTGCCAGCTCACCATCCATAGTGGACGAGCAGTACTTC
14	TRBJ1-3	-	TRBV2	CASSSQGSGNTIYF	TGTGCCAGCAGTTCCCAGGGCTCTGGAAACACCATATATTTT
18	TRBJ2-1	TRBD2	TRBV27	CASSPNYPRTSGTNEQFF	TGTGCCAGCAGTCCGAATTACCCCCGGACTAGCGGGACGAATGAGCAGTTCTTC